This TCR beta chain was retrieved from a study of T cell responses to AZD1222 COVID-19 vaccine. Study-wide results and caveats: Clonal diversity may have been underestimated in mostly white British donors. Dominant at 160-218 and 743-854, vaccine-associated CD4 TCRs also spanned spike. Recipients of AZD1222 seropositive at baseline numbered only 5 to 7.

Clones were sequenced by immunoSEQ multiplex PCR, and TCRdb holds only the in-frame ones, with some missing. The repertoire holds about 130,000 clones, with 85% to 90% as singletons. To note about this clone: The antigen remains undetermined.

The input for sequencing was peripheral blood, taken 28 days after the second AZD1222 dose. This TCR came from an adult who received the AZD1222 COVID-19 vaccine.

The CDR3, as DNA: TGTGCCAGCAGCTTGGGGCAGGCAGACTTCTACGAGCAGTACTTC. This encodes CASSLGQADFYEQYF. The V and J genes are TRBV11-2 and TRBJ2-7; TRBD1 might be the D (5 bases). Between the trimmed V and J ends, which lost 3 bases and 3 bases, there was a span of 15 bases. Germline CDR1 reads SGHAT; CDR2 reads FQNNGV. The CDR3 totals 15 residues.